Listed below are T cell receptor beta chains from one sample, sequenced in a study of OX40 agonist ivuxolimab in advanced cancers. Generated by immunoSEQ multiplex PCR, the TCRdb table keeps only in-frame clones and is missing some. This repertoire shows fewer than 90,000 clones, approximately 89% found once; its top ten account for around 0.76%. This material consisted of CD4+ or CD8+ T cells sorted from blood, taken in a trial of the OX40 agonist ivuxolimab. These receptors came from an adult with an advanced solid tumor such as melanoma, head and neck, liver or kidney cancer. Both conserved end residues are part of each CDR3. A D gene is named only where the DNA matches it firmly. Clone size is shown for a subset of rows, as once, few, many or a class of expanded clone.

j_call,d_call,clone_size,v_call,cdr3_nt,cdr3_aa
TRBJ2-1,TRBD2,-,TRBV29-1,TGCAGCGTCGCTAGCGGGAACTCCTACAATGAGCAGTTCTTC,CSVASGNSYNEQFF
TRBJ1-2,-,-,TRBV5-6,TGTGCCAGCAGCCCCCAGCGGTCAAACTATGGCTACACCTTC,CASSPQRSNYGYTF
TRBJ2-7,-,-,TRBV9,TGTGCCAGCAGCGTGGGGGACACATGGGTCCCCTACGAGCAGTACTTC,CASSVGDTWVPYEQYF
TRBJ2-2,-,-,TRBV30,TGTGCCTGGAGTGGGGGGAACACCGGGGAGCTGTTTTTT,CAWSGGNTGELFF
TRBJ2-5,TRBD1,-,TRBV10-3,TGTGCCATCAGAGCCGGGACAGGGGTACAGACCCAGTACTTC,CAIRAGTGVQTQYF
TRBJ1-1,-,-,TRBV5-1,TGCGCCAGCAGCTTGGGCCAGCGTGGGGCCACTGAAGCTTTCTTT,CASSLGQRGATEAFF
TRBJ1-5,-,few,TRBV19,TGTGCCAGTAGTCCCGGACATATATCTAGCAATCAGCCCCAGCATTTT,CASSPGHISSNQPQHF
TRBJ2-3,TRBD1,few,TRBV5-1,TGCGCCAGCATGCCAGGGGGCCGGAGCACAGATACGCAGTATTTT,CASMPGGRSTDTQYF
TRBJ1-2,-,-,TRBV30,TGTGCCTGGAGTGTAACCGGGGCAGGACACTATGGCTACACCTTC,CAWSVTGAGHYGYTF
TRBJ2-7,-,-,TRBV2,TGTGCCAGCAGTGAAAAACGCGGATTAACCTACGAGCAGTACTTC,CASSEKRGLTYEQYF
TRBJ1-6,-,-,TRBV6-5,TGTGCCAGCAGTTACGACAGGTCGGGTTCACCCCTCCACTTT,CASSYDRSGSPLHF
TRBJ2-7,TRBD1,-,TRBV7-3,TGTGCCAGTCGGACAGGGCCTTACTCCTACGAGCAGTACTTC,CASRTGPYSYEQYF
TRBJ2-5,-,-,TRBV2,TGTGCCAGCAGTGAGACAGGGGAGGGAGAGACCCAGTACTTC,CASSETGEGETQYF
TRBJ1-5,-,-,TRBV28,TGTGCCAGCAGTTTATCGCGGGGTCATCAGCCCCAGCATTTT,CASSLSRGHQPQHF
TRBJ2-7,TRBD1,-,TRBV6-1,TGTGCCAGCAGTGAAATGGGACAGGGGTTCTACGAGCAGTACTTC,CASSEMGQGFYEQYF
TRBJ2-3,TRBD1,-,TRBV7-9,TGTGCCAGCAGCTCGAGAACAGGGGGCACAGATACGCAGTATTTT,CASSSRTGGTDTQYF
TRBJ1-5,-,-,TRBV6-1,TGTGCCAGCGTAGTTCAAGGGCAAAATCAGCCCCAGCATTTT,CASVVQGQNQPQHF
TRBJ2-2,-,few,TRBV9,TGTGCCAGCAGCCCTGTGGTCTTGAACACCGGGGAGCTGTTTTTT,CASSPVVLNTGELFF
TRBJ2-6,-,-,TRBV2,TGTGCCAGCAGTGGGGCAGGTCTGAGTGGGGCCAACGTCCTGACTTTC,CASSGAGLSGANVLTF
TRBJ1-1,TRBD1,few,TRBV6-5,TGTGCCACCTATGAGACAGGGATGGCTGAAGCTTTCTTT,CATYETGMAEAFF
TRBJ1-2,-,-,TRBV5-1,TGCGCCAGCAGCTTTACAGTACCTAGCTATGGCTACACCTTC,CASSFTVPSYGYTF
TRBJ2-4,-,-,TRBV29-1,TGCAGCTCCCGGGACGGAGAGAACATTCAGTACTTC,CSSRDGENIQYF
TRBJ2-7,TRBD1,-,TRBV15,TGTGCCACCAGCAGAGATCGACAGGGGGCAGGGGAGCAGTACTTC,CATSRDRQGAGEQYF
TRBJ2-3,-,-,TRBV2,TGTGCCAGCAGTCGCGCATCGGATACGCAGTATTTT,CASSRASDTQYF
TRBJ2-1,TRBD2,-,TRBV5-1,TGCGCCAGCAGTTTTCTTGGCGGGAGATACAATGAGCAGTTCTTC,CASSFLGGRYNEQFF
TRBJ1-5,-,-,TRBV19,TGTGCCAGTAGTCTGCCCGAGGGCAGGGGCCGTGGCAATCAGCCCCAGCATTTT,CASSLPEGRGRGNQPQHF
TRBJ1-6,TRBD1,-,TRBV6-5,TGTGCCAGCAGCTCAGGGGGTGGGAGTTCACCCCTCCACTTT,CASSSGGGSSPLHF
TRBJ1-2,-,-,TRBV28,TGTGCCAGCAGGCCGTCGGGGCTCGATGGGGGCTACACCTTC,CASRPSGLDGGYTF
TRBJ1-5,-,-,TRBV5-1,TGCGCCAGCAGCTTGGAGGGAGGTAATCAGCCCCAGCATTTT,CASSLEGGNQPQHF
TRBJ2-7,TRBD2,-,TRBV7-8,TGTGCCAGCACCCCCGGGACTAGCTCCTACGAGCAGTACTTC,CASTPGTSSYEQYF
TRBJ2-4,-,-,TRBV4-3,TGCGCCAGCAGCCTTGACACGACCAAAAACATTCAGTACTTC,CASSLDTTKNIQYF
TRBJ2-1,-,-,TRBV2,TGTGCCAGCAGTGAAGAAGGCGACAGCTACAATGAGCAGTTCTTC,CASSEEGDSYNEQFF
TRBJ1-1,-,-,TRBV11-2,TGTGCCAGCAGCCGATACAGGGCCCCGGACAACCCGGACACTGAAGCTTTCTTT,CASSRYRAPDNPDTEAFF
TRBJ2-1,TRBD2,-,TRBV30,TGTGCCTGGTCAAGGGGCCTAGCGGGAGGGCGTAATGAGCAGTTCTTC,CAWSRGLAGGRNEQFF
TRBJ1-1,-,-,TRBV5-1,TGCGCCAGCAGCTTGGGTCCCGGGGGCGAGGCGAACACTGAAGCTTTCTTT,CASSLGPGGEANTEAFF
TRBJ2-4,TRBD1,-,TRBV9,TGTGCCAGCAGCGTGACAGGGATGGACATTCAGTACTTC,CASSVTGMDIQYF
TRBJ2-5,TRBD2,few,TRBV6-1,TGTGCCAGCAGTGAAGTCGGGACTAGCGGAGAGACCCAGTACTTC,CASSEVGTSGETQYF
TRBJ2-3,TRBD2,-,TRBV30,TGTGCCTGGAGCGGACTAGCGGCGACAGATACGCAGTATTTT,CAWSGLAATDTQYF
TRBJ1-2,-,-,TRBV18,TGTGCCAGCTCACCACAAGGCGGCAAGACCTCCGGCTACACCTTC,CASSPQGGKTSGYTF
TRBJ1-1,-,once,TRBV11-2,TGTGCCAGCAGCTTAGGGCCCCTAGGCTCTGAAGCTTTCTTT,CASSLGPLGSEAFF
TRBJ1-1,-,few,TRBV25-1,TGTGCCAGCAGTGAATCGGCAGGACAGAACACTGAAGCTTTCTTT,CASSESAGQNTEAFF
TRBJ1-1,TRBD1,-,TRBV11-3,TGTGCCAGCAGCTTGAGGACAGGGGGGCTCGCTTTCTTT,CASSLRTGGLAFF
TRBJ1-2,TRBD1,-,TRBV11-3,TGTGCCAGCAGCTTAGATCAAGATTGGACAGGGAAAGGCTACACCTTC,CASSLDQDWTGKGYTF
TRBJ2-3,-,few,TRBV7-3,TGTGCCAGCAGCTTAACGGGGACAAGGGACATGTTTAGCACAGATACGCAGTATTTT,CASSLTGTRDMFSTDTQYF
TRBJ1-5,-,once,TRBV28,TGTGCCAGCAAGGGTAGAGAATCGTATAGCAATCAGCCCCAGCATTTT,CASKGRESYSNQPQHF
TRBJ1-1,TRBD1,-,TRBV5-1,TGCGCCAGCAGCGTCACCGGGACAGGGGTCACTGAAGCTTTCTTT,CASSVTGTGVTEAFF
TRBJ1-5,-,-,TRBV30,TGTGCCTGGAGTCCCATGAATCTAAGGGAAAGGCAGCCCCAGCATTTT,CAWSPMNLRERQPQHF
TRBJ2-5,TRBD2,-,TRBV15,TGTGCCACCAGCAGAGATCGGGGGGAGGGGAAAAAGACCCAGTACTTC,CATSRDRGEGKKTQYF
TRBJ1-2,-,-,TRBV7-3,TGTGCCAGCAGCGCCCAAGTGGGTCGTAACTATGGCTACACCTTC,CASSAQVGRNYGYTF
TRBJ1-2,-,once,TRBV30,TGTGCCTGGAGTCGACCTCTCGACTATGGCTACACCTTC,CAWSRPLDYGYTF
TRBJ2-7,TRBD2,-,TRBV15,TGTGCCACCAGCAGAGACCGAGTGGAGCGGGAGAAGAACTTC,CATSRDRVEREKNF
TRBJ2-7,-,-,TRBV28,TGTGCCAGCAGTGGGGTAAGTGGGTTTGCGGACGAGCAGTACTTC,CASSGVSGFADEQYF
TRBJ2-3,-,-,TRBV7-9,TGTGCCAGCAGCTTTTCAGCAGATACGCAGTATTTT,CASSFSADTQYF
TRBJ1-2,-,-,TRBV28,TGTGCCAGCAGACTACAGGGTGCGGATGGCTACACCTTC,CASRLQGADGYTF
TRBJ1-5,-,once,TRBV30,TGTGCCTGGAGTACAGGAAATTACGGGAACAATCAGCCCCAGCATTTT,CAWSTGNYGNNQPQHF
TRBJ2-7,TRBD1,-,TRBV5-8,TGTGCCAGCAGCGGACAGGGGGCTCCCTACGAGCAGTACTTC,CASSGQGAPYEQYF
TRBJ2-7,-,-,TRBV7-6,TGTGCCAGCAGCCCCGGGGTTTCCTACGAGCAGTACTTC,CASSPGVSYEQYF